Shown below are 20 T cell receptor beta chains from a single sample sequenced in a study of cytomegalovirus exposure and HLA in healthy donors. PCR amplification relied on 60 Vbeta primers (plus 13 Jbeta primers). This table comes from immunoSEQ multiplex PCR, and its TCRdb copy is limited to in-frame clones, with some not included. The sample holds some 130,000 clones, over 70% seen once. The specimen sequenced was PBMCs. The source of these receptors is a woman aged 40 to 49 in good health and CMV-seronegative.

The genes are TRBV7-3 and TRBJ2-2; the match to TRBD2 covers 8 bases. Trimming at V came to 5 bases and at J to 6 bases, leaving 8 bases not matched to a gene. Germline values: CDR1 SGHTA, CDR2 FQGTGA. The CDR3 loop spans 15 amino acids. The CDR3 region has the DNA TGTGCCAGCAGCCATCCAGAAGCGGGAGCCGGGGAGCTGTTTTTT. Translation gives CASSHPEAGAGELFF.

Turning to this clone: Additional DNA sequences in this sample encode the identical CDR3. The V gene is TRBV6-1, the J gene TRBJ2-7; TRBD1 agrees at 10 bases. Germline loops: CDR1 MNHNS, CDR2 SASEGT. With 8 bases clipped from V and 7 bases from J, the junction kept 8 bases outside the gene matches. The CDR3 length is 13 residues. The chain's CDR3 is CASRPGQGYEQYF. The CDR3, as DNA: TGTGCCAGCCGACCGGGACAGGGGTATGAGCAGTACTTC.

The chain combines TRBV2 with TRBJ2-5; a weak D match, TRBD2 (5 bases). The CDR3 consists of 12 residues. The ends were cut back, 10 bases at V and 5 bases at J, with 14 bases in the middle. Germline CDR1 reads SNHLY; CDR2 reads FYNNEI. The CDR3 spells CATAASGETQYF. CDR3 nucleotide sequence: TGTGCCACTGCAGCCTCGGGGGAGACCCAGTACTTC.

The gene calls are TRBV27 and TRBJ2-7; TRBD2 agrees at 9 bases. The V and J ends lost 5 bases and 3 bases, in that order; junction bases with no gene match: 5. The CDR3 contains 14 residues. Germline-derived CDR1 and CDR2 are MNHEY and SMNVEV (reference sequence). Here the CDR3 reads CASSGGRALYEQYF. DNA of the CDR3: TGTGCCAGCAGTGGCGGGAGGGCCCTCTACGAGCAGTACTTC.

The V and J genes are TRBV6-5 and TRBJ1-2; 11 bases are shared with TRBD1. J gave up 8 bases and V 5 bases, and 4 bases lay outside the gene matches. This CDR3 comprises 13 residues. Looked up from germline, CDR1 is MNHEY and CDR2 is SVGAGI. CDR3 bases: TGTGCCAGCAGTGATTGGGACAGGGGGGGCTACACCTTC. Translating it yields CASSDWDRGGYTF.

The rearrangement joins TRBV30 to TRBJ1-5; maybe TRBD1 (6 bases). CDR1 is GTSNPN and CDR2 is SVGIG in the germline V gene (reference sequence). V lost 4 bases and J 3 bases, leaving 13 bases between the germline ends. The CDR3 is 14 amino acids. CDR3: CAWTNSGANQPQHF. The CDR3 nucleotides read TGTGCCTGGACCAATTCAGGGGCCAATCAGCCCCAGCATTTT.

The rearrangement joins TRBV11-2 to TRBJ2-5; a possible D gene is TRBD2 (5 bases). Trimming removed 4 bases from V and 5 bases from J, with 11 bases in between. The CDR3 is made up of 13 amino acids. Germline CDR1 is SGHAT and CDR2 is FQNNGV. CDR3 loop: CASSSLARETQYF. The DNA of the CDR3 is TGTGCCAGCAGCTCGTTAGCGAGGGAGACCCAGTACTTC. Complete variable domain (other parts from reference TRBV11-2 and TRBJ2-5): EAGVAQSPRYKIIEKRQSVAFWCNPISGHATLYWYQQILGQGPKLLIQFQNNGVVDDSQLPKDRFSAERLKGVDSTLKIQPAKLEDSAVYLCASSSLARETQYFGPGTRLLVL.

This chain connects TRBV21-1 to TRBJ2-5; the table calls TRBD1, which could not be checked here. TRBV21-1 corresponds to a pseudogene. There are 14 residues in the CDR3. CDR3 amino acids: CASSKAEYRGAQYF. Written as DNA, the CDR3 is TGTGCCAGCAGCAAGGCAGAGTACAGGGGGGCCCAGTACTTC.

V usage is TRBV19 and J usage is TRBJ2-7, with a weak D call TRBD1 (6 bases). Deletions cut 5 bases from V and 6 bases from J, with 11 bases between. CDR3 length: 12 residues. Germline-derived CDR1 and CDR2 are LNHDA and SQIVND (reference sequence). The DNA for the CDR3 is TGTGCCAGTAGTTCCAGGGGCGGCGAGCAGTACTTC. Protein: CASSSRGGEQYF.

This clone was counted a few times. V and J are TRBV19 and TRBJ1-2; no clear D gene. Trimming removed 5 bases at V and 5 bases at J, with 12 bases between. The CDR3 length is 13 residues. The germline V gene encodes CDR1 LNHDA and CDR2 SQIVND (reference sequence). The CDR3 region is CASSPPPSYGYTF. In DNA form, the CDR3 reads TGTGCCAGTAGTCCTCCCCCGTCTTATGGCTACACCTTC.

The DNA for the CDR3 is TGTGCCAGCAGCGCCGGACAAACTGAAGCTTTCTTT. It is translated as CASSAGQTEAFF. This chain joins TRBV5-4 and TRBJ1-1; TRBD1 might be the D (5 bases). The CDR3 is 12 amino acids. Trimming took off 4 bases at V and 5 bases at J, with 9 bases between the two ends. Germline CDR1 SGHNT, CDR2 YYREEE (reference sequence).

J is TRBJ2-3 and V is TRBV28, with TRBD2 matching over 13 bases. V lost 2 bases to trimming and J lost 4 bases; unmatched junction nucleotides: 9. CDR1 and CDR2 from the germline V gene are MDHEN and SYDVKM. The CDR3 contains 18 residues. The CDR3 reads CASSLGTSGDQLADTQYF. The CDR3 DNA reads as TGTGCCAGCAGTTTAGGGACTAGCGGGGACCAATTGGCAGATACGCAGTATTTT.

The chain joins TRBV14 to TRBJ2-5; D is undetermined. The CDR3 extends over 13 amino acids. Germline V CDR1 and CDR2: SGHDN, FVKESK. V dropped 4 bases and J dropped 11 bases, with 17 bases sitting between them. The CDR3, as DNA: TGTGCCAGCAGCCTTGAGTCTGCTAGTGTGCAGTACTTC. Translation: CASSLESASVQYF.

This clone was seen only once. The chain is built from TRBV6-5 and TRBJ1-1; D unclear. The CDR3 consists of 14 residues. Germline CDR1 reads MNHEY; CDR2 reads SVGAGI. V was cut by 5 bases and J by 1 base, with 11 bases left in between. CDR3 protein: CASSEVTENTEAFF. DNA of the CDR3: TGTGCCAGCAGTGAAGTAACAGAGAACACTGAAGCTTTCTTT.

The rearrangement links TRBV10-3 to TRBJ2-5; tentatively, D is TRBD1 (8 bases). This CDR3 is 16 amino acids long. From germline, CDR1 is ENHRY and CDR2 SYGVKD. Trimming cost V 0 bases and J 5 bases, with 16 bases left between them. CDR3 in DNA: TGTGCCATCAGTGAGTCAGGACAGGGAGGGTACGAGACCCAGTACTTC. Its protein is CAISESGQGGYETQYF.

The rearrangement uses TRBV19 and TRBJ1-5; 7 bases are a match to TRBD1. The V gene end was trimmed by 7 bases and the J gene end by 3 bases; junction bases not matched to a gene: 6. This CDR3 has 14 residues. The germline V gene has CDR1 LNHDA and CDR2 SQIVND (reference sequence). The CDR3 nucleotides read TGTGCCAGTACCCTTACAGGGGTCAATCAGCCCCAGCATTTT. It yields the protein CASTLTGVNQPQHF.

The J gene is TRBJ1-1, the V gene TRBV27; 8 bases are shared with TRBD1. J was trimmed by 4 bases and V by 3 bases; bases with no gene match: 10. The CDR3 has 16 residues. The V gene's germline CDR1 is MNHEY and CDR2 SMNVEV (reference sequence). The CDR3 loop is CASSFGDRGEGTEAFF. Written as DNA, the CDR3 is TGTGCCAGCAGTTTCGGAGACAGGGGAGAAGGCACTGAAGCTTTCTTT.

This sequence joins TRBV19 and TRBJ2-3, with a possible D match to TRBD2 (5 bases). Germline CDR1 reads LNHDA; CDR2 reads SQIVND (reference sequence). Trimming removed 5 bases from V and 6 bases from J, with 12 bases in between. This CDR3 has 13 residues. CDR3 nucleotides: TGTGCCAGTAGTCTCGGGGAGTCGGATACGCAGTATTTT. Protein sequence: CASSLGESDTQYF. The whole variable domain, remainder taken from reference TRBV19 and TRBJ2-3, is DGGITQSPKYLFRKEGQNVTLSCEQNLNHDAMYWYRQDPGQGLRLIYYSQIVNDFQKGDIAEGYSVSREKKESFPLTVTSAQKNPTAFYLCASSLGESDTQYFGPGTRLTVL.

This clone was picked up one time. V gene TRBV28 combines with J gene TRBJ2-7; 10 positions match TRBD1. The CDR3 is 14 residues long. Trimming removed 5 bases from V and 7 bases from J; junction bases left unmatched: 8. Germline V gene lookup returns CDR1 MDHEN and CDR2 SYDVKM. The CDR3 is CASSPIDRGHEQYF. For the CDR3, the DNA is TGTGCCAGCAGTCCAATCGACAGGGGGCATGAGCAGTACTTC.

This chain connects TRBV7-8 to TRBJ2-5; a possible D gene is TRBD2 (6 bases). This CDR3 is 15 amino acids long. CDR1 and CDR2 (germline): SGHVS, FQNEAQ. V was trimmed by 1 base and J by 6 bases, leaving 15 bases between them. The CDR3 sequence is CASSLVVGGGKTQYF. DNA of the CDR3: TGTGCCAGCAGCTTAGTGGTGGGAGGCGGAAAGACCCAGTACTTC. Looking up the rest from reference TRBV7-8 and TRBJ2-5 gives the full variable domain: GAGVSQSPRYKVAKRGQDVALRCDPISGHVSLFWYQQALGQGPEFLTYFQNEAQLDKSGLPSDRFFAERPEGSVSTLKIQRTQQEDSAVYLCASSLVVGGGKTQYFGPGTRLLVL.